These 9 T cell receptor beta chains originate from one sample sequenced in a study of blood T cells in healthy people across ages. A sample-barcoded 5' primer and a J-beta primer mix were used in a second PCR of about 6 to 11 cycles. TCRdb analysed the 5' RACE reads with MiXCR anew, one entry per CDR3 protein. The sample records over 1.5 million distinct CDR3 sequences, 49% being singletons. The sample taken for sequencing was blood. The origin of the receptors is a middle-aged woman in good health.

The chain employs TRBV27 and TRBJ1-1; 9 bases match TRBD1. The CDR3 has 13 amino acids. With 8 bases clipped from V and 6 bases from J, the junction kept 7 bases outside the gene matches. The V gene's germline CDR1 is MNHEY and CDR2 SMNVEV (reference sequence). CDR3 sequence reads: CASADRGSAEAFF. In DNA, the CDR3 is TGTGCCAGCGCCGACAGGGGGTCTGCTGAAGCTTTCTTT.

This sequence joins TRBV6-6 and TRBJ2-1; possible D gene TRBD1, 5 bases. V was trimmed by 5 bases and J by 9 bases, leaving 11 bases between them. There are 12 residues in the CDR3. The V gene's germline CDR1 is MNHNY and CDR2 SVGAGI (reference sequence). Here the CDR3 DNA reads TGTGCCAGCAGTCCAGCGACAGCTGAGCAGTTCTTC. Residues: CASSPATAEQFF.

The chain uses TRBV24-1 and TRBJ2-6; maybe TRBD1 (5 bases). This CDR3 contains 19 residues. Trimming pared 4 bases from V and 1 base from J, leaving 19 bases between. CDR1 is KGHDR and CDR2 is SFDVKD in the germline V gene. The CDR3 spells CATSDYQGAPSSGANVLTF. The CDR3 DNA reads TGTGCCACCAGTGACTACCAAGGGGCGCCATCGTCTGGGGCCAACGTCCTGACTTTC.

This clonotype was recorded only once. The chain is built from TRBV2 and TRBJ2-1, with D uncertain. The CDR3 runs to 13 residues. CDR1 and CDR2 from the germline V gene are SNHLY and FYNNEI. The ends were cut back, 5 bases at V and 8 bases at J, with 13 bases in the middle. The CDR3 coding sequence is TGTGCCAGCAGTCTGTCCCCGGCCCATGAGCAGTTCTTC. It is translated as CASSLSPAHEQFF.

CDR3 DNA sequence: TGTGCCAGCAGCGTTACAGGGAAAACTGAAGCTTTCTTT. Encoded protein: CASSVTGKTEAFF. The chain couples TRBV9 to TRBJ1-1, with D tentatively TRBD1 (6 bases). CDR1 is SGDLS, CDR2 YYNGEE, per germline. The CDR3 contains 13 residues. V was shortened by 2 bases and J by 5 bases, with 10 bases between the two germline ends.

The chain uses TRBV20-1 and TRBJ2-2; TRBD1 agrees at 10 bases. Germline V gives CDR1 DFQATT, CDR2 SNEGSKA (reference sequence). The CDR3 extends over 15 amino acids. V lost 7 bases to trimming and J lost 4 bases; unmatched junction nucleotides: 9. The CDR3 DNA sequence: TGCAGTGTCCGACAGGGGGCTAAGGGCACCGGGGAGCTGTTTTTT. Its protein is CSVRQGAKGTGELFF.

This clonotype has only a few counts. V is TRBV3-1 and J is TRBJ2-7, with D perhaps assigned TRBD1 or TRBD2 (5 bases each). Per the germline V gene, CDR1 is LGHDT and CDR2 is YNNKEL (reference sequence). V was shortened by 6 bases and J by 1 base, with 13 bases between the two germline ends. The CDR3 runs 14 residues. The CDR3 sequence is CASSRMGRSYEQYF. The CDR3 nucleotides read TGTGCCAGCAGTCGAATGGGACGGTCCTACGAGCAGTACTTC.

The chain couples TRBV24-1 to TRBJ2-3, with 7 bases fitting TRBD1. Per germline, CDR1 KGHDR and CDR2 SFDVKD. The junction had 6 bases not matched to a gene; V was cut back by 5 bases and J by 2 bases. CDR3 length equals 15 residues. CDR3 residues: CATSGLGQSTDTQYF. The DNA of the CDR3 is TGTGCCACCAGTGGGCTGGGACAGTCCACAGATACGCAGTATTTT.

The V and J genes are TRBV12-3 or TRBV12-4 and TRBJ1-2; no firm D call. The CDR3 sequence is 15 residues long. V was shortened by 1 base and J by 0 bases, with 9 bases between the two germline ends. The CDR3 region is CASSLVSAPNYGYTF. The CDR3 DNA reads TGTGCCAGCAGTTTAGTTTCGGCTCCTAACTATGGCTACACCTTC.